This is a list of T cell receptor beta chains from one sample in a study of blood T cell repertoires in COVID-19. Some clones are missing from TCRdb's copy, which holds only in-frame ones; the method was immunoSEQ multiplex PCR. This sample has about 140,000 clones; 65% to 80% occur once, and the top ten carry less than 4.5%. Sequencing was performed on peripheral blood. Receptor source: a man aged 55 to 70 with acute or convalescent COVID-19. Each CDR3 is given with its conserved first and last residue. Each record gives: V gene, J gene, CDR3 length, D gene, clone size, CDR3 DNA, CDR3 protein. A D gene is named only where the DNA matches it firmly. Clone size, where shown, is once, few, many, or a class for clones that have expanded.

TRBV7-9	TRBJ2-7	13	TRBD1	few	TGTGCCAGCGGAACTACAGGGGGCTACGAGCAGTACTTC	CASGTTGGYEQYF
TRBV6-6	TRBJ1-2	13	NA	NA	TGTGCCGGGCGGGGGGAGGGAGGGCATGGCTACACCTTC	CAGRGEGGHGYTF
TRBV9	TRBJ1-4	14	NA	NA	TGTGCCAGCAGCGTAGGGCCGATTAATGAAAAACTGTTTTTT	CASSVGPINEKLFF
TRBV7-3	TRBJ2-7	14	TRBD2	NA	TGTGCCAGCAGAGCGGGACCTAGCTCCTACGAGCAGTACTTC	CASRAGPSSYEQYF
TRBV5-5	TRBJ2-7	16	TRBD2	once	TGTGCCAGCAGCTTAGCCGGGACTAGCGGGAGTTACGAGCAGTACTTC	CASSLAGTSGSYEQYF
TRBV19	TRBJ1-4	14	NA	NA	TGTGCCAGTAGTTCGGACAGCGTTAATGAAAAACTGTTTTTT	CASSSDSVNEKLFF
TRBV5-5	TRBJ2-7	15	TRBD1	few	TGTGCCAGCAGCTTGGGGACAGGGCTCGCCTACGAGCAGTACTTC	CASSLGTGLAYEQYF
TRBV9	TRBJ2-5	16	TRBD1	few	TGTGCCAGCAGCGTAGGGTGGGGGACAGGGGGAGAGACCCAGTACTTC	CASSVGWGTGGETQYF
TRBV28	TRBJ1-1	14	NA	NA	TGTGCCAGCATCTACGACGGGGTGAACACTGAAGCTTTCTTT	CASIYDGVNTEAFF
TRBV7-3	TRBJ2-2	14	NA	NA	TGTGCCAGCAGCATGGATCGGGGCACCGGGGAGCTGTTTTTT	CASSMDRGTGELFF
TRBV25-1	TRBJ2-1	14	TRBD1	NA	TGTGCCAGCGCCGGGACAGGGGGCTTCCATGAGCAGTTCTTC	CASAGTGGFHEQFF
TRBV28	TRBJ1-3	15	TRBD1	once	TGTGCCAGCCGGACGACAGGGAGCGTTGGAAACACCATATATTTT	CASRTTGSVGNTIYF
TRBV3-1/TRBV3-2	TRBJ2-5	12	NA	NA	TGTGCCAGCAGCCAATTCTTCGAGACCCAGTACTTC	CASSQFFETQYF
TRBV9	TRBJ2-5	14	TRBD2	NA	TGTGCCAGCAGCCTCGGACTAGAGGAAGAGACCCAGTACTTC	CASSLGLEEETQYF
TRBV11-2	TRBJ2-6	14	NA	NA	TGTGCCAGCAGCCCCTTCTCTGGGGCCAACGTCCTGACTTTC	CASSPFSGANVLTF
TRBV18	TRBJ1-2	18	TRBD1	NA	TGTGCCAGCTCACCAATAACGGTTAAGGGGGCCGACCGCTATGGCTACACCTTC	CASSPITVKGADRYGYTF
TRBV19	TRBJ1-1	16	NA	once	TGTGCCAGTAGTGAGGATGCCCTCGTCATGAACACTGAAGCTTTCTTT	CASSEDALVMNTEAFF
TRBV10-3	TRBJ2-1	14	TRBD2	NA	TGTGCCATCAGTCTAGCGGCCACCTACAATGAGCAGTTCTTC	CAISLAATYNEQFF
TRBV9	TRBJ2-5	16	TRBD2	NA	TGTGCCAGCAGCGTAGGGGGACTAGCGGGAGGTGAGACCCAGTACTTC	CASSVGGLAGGETQYF
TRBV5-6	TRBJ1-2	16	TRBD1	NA	TGTGCCAGCGCTGAGGCGGGACAGGACATTAACTATGGCTACACCTTC	CASAEAGQDINYGYTF
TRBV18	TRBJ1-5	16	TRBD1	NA	TGTGCCAGCTCACCGACGTCCGGGACAGGGGTCCAGCCCCAGCATTTT	CASSPTSGTGVQPQHF
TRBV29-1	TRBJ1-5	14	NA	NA	TGCAGCGTTGAGGTCTTGGACAGAAATCAGCCCCAGCATTTT	CSVEVLDRNQPQHF
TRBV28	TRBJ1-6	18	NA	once	TGTGCCAGCAGTAGCTTACCTCCTGGGAGCTCCTATAATTCACCCCTCCACTTT	CASSSLPPGSSYNSPLHF
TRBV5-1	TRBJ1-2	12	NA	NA	TGCGCCAGCAGGGAGGCCCGGGGTGGCTACACCTTC	CASREARGGYTF
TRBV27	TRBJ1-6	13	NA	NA	TGTGCCAGCAGTTTCATCTCCTTGGGACTAGTCCACTTT	CASSFISLGLVHF
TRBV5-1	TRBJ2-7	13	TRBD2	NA	TGCGCCAGCAGCTGGGGGGGATCCTACGAGCAGTACTTC	CASSWGGSYEQYF
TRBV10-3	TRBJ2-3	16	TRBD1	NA	TGTGCCAGCCGAGCCTCGCAGGGGGCAGGCACAGATACGCAGTATTTT	CASRASQGAGTDTQYF
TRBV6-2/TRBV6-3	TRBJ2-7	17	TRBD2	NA	TGTGCCAGCAGTTACTCGAAGAGACTAGCGGGCACCTACGAGCAGTACTTC	CASSYSKRLAGTYEQYF
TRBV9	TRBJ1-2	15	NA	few	TGTGCCAGCAGCGTAGCTCAGGGCACTCTGGATGGCTACACCTTC	CASSVAQGTLDGYTF
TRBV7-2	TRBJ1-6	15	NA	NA	TGTGCCAGCAGCTTGGGCGTGGGGCTTGGTTCACCCCTCCACTTT	CASSLGVGLGSPLHF
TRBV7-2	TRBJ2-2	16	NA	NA	TGTGCCAGCAGCTTAGTTACCAGACTGAGGGCCGGGGAGCTGTTTTTT	CASSLVTRLRAGELFF
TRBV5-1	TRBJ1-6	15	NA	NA	TGCGCCAGCAGCTTGGCCCGACAGCATAATTCACCCCTCCACTTT	CASSLARQHNSPLHF
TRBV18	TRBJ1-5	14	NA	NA	TGTGCCAGCTCACCCGGGGATCAGAATCAGCCCCAGCATTTT	CASSPGDQNQPQHF
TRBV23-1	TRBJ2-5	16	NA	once	TGCGCCAGCAGTCAAGGGGGGTTTTGGGTCGAAGAGACCCAGTACTTC	CASSQGGFWVEETQYF
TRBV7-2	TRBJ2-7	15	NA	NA	TGTGCCAGCAGCTCCCCCGGGGGAAGCTCCTACGAGCAGTACTTC	CASSSPGGSSYEQYF
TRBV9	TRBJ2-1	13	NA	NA	TGTGCCAGCAGCGACGCGAAGAGTAATGAGCAGTTCTTC	CASSDAKSNEQFF
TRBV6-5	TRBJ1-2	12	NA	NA	TGTGCCAGCAGTACCCCGGGCGGGGGCTACACCTTC	CASSTPGGGYTF
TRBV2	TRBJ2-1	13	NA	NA	TGTGCCAGCAGTGAAGACAGATACAATGAGCAGTTCTTC	CASSEDRYNEQFF
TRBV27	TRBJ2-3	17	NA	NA	TGTGCCAGCAGTTTATCAAGAGGGATCGGTTTAGTAGATACGCAGTATTTT	CASSLSRGIGLVDTQYF
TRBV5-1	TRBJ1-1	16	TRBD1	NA	TGCGCCAGCAGACCGAATACAGGGGCCCCGAACACTGAAGCTTTCTTT	CASRPNTGAPNTEAFF
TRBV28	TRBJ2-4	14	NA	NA	TGTGCCAGCAGTTCAGGGCGACGGTGGAACATTCAGTACTTC	CASSSGRRWNIQYF
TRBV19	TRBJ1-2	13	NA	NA	TGTGCCTGCCACCTACGGGGGACCTATGGCTACACCTTC	CACHLRGTYGYTF
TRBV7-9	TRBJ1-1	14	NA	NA	TGTGCCAGCAGCCGGGGGGAATATAACACTGAAGCTTTCTTT	CASSRGEYNTEAFF
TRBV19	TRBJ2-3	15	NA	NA	TGTGCCAGTAGTCTTGGTCAAGGGAGAACAGATACGCAGTATTTT	CASSLGQGRTDTQYF
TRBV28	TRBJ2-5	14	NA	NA	TGTGCCAGCAGCCCCACAGGGAAGTTGGAGACCCAGTACTTC	CASSPTGKLETQYF
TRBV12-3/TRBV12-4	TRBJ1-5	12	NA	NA	TGTGCCAGCAGTTTAGAGGGGCAGCCCCAGCATTTT	CASSLEGQPQHF
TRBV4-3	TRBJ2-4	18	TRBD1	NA	TGCGCCAGCAGCCAAGACCCATGGGACAGCCTGACCAAAAACATTCAGTACTTC	CASSQDPWDSLTKNIQYF
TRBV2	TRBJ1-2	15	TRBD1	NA	TGTGCCAGCGGGGGGGACAGGGCATCCGCCTATGGCTACACCTTC	CASGGDRASAYGYTF
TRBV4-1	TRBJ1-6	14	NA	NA	TGCGCCAGCAGCCCCGAGGGATATAATTCACCCCTCCACTTT	CASSPEGYNSPLHF
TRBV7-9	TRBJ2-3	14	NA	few	TGTGCCAGCAGCTTCCAGGGGACGACAGATACGCAGTATTTT	CASSFQGTTDTQYF
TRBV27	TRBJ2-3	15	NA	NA	TGTGCCAGCAGTTTATCGGTACTAGCCACAGATACGCAGTATTTT	CASSLSVLATDTQYF
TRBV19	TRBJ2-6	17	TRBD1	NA	TGTGCCAGTAGTAAGACAGGGGGCGCGACTGGGGCCAACGTCCTGACTTTC	CASSKTGGATGANVLTF
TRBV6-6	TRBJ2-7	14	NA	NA	TGTGCCAGCAGCCCCAGACAGGTCAAGTACGAGCAGTACTTC	CASSPRQVKYEQYF